Sequencing of this T cell receptor beta chain was carried out in a study of OX40 agonist ivuxolimab in advanced cancers. Turning to the overall study: Ivuxolimab was a fully human IgG2 agonistic monoclonal antibody targeting the costimulatory receptor OX40 (CD134). Intravenous ivuxolimab was administered to patients every 2 weeks at six dose levels: 0.01, 0.1, 0.3, 1.5, 3 and 10 mg/kg. Among the roughly 50 dose-escalation patients, approximately 20 had hepatocellular carcinoma, roughly 15 melanoma, 9 renal cell carcinoma and 9 head and neck cancer. In the dose-escalation cohort, 82.7% of patients were male, and the mean age was approximately 64 years, with a range of 23 to 79. Patients were allowed to have had prior anti-PD-1, anti-PD-L1 or anti-CTLA-4 therapy, and 30% to 40% of the dose-escalation patients had been treated with checkpoint inhibitors. Partial responses occurred in three dose-escalation patients, of whom one had hepatocellular carcinoma and two had cutaneous melanoma. Peripheral TCRbeta sequencing aimed to test whether ivuxolimab altered TCR sequence diversity and caused clonal T-cell expansion. The paper reports the monotherapy dose-escalation portion (N of about 50 patients) of the phase I ivuxolimab trial.

Trimming removed 0 bases from V and 2 bases from J, leaving 11 bases between the germline ends. CDR1 and CDR2, looked up from the germline V gene (reference sequence), are MNHEY and SMNVEV. From cysteine to phenylalanine, the CDR3 is 15 amino acids long. Here the CDR3 DNA is all that survives: 45 bases in frame from base 1. Genomic DNA was extracted from sorted cells for sequencing of the TCRbeta CDR3 region. The immunoSEQ Assay was used for sequencing of TCRbeta CDR3 regions. The source is immuneACCESS, and TCRdb retained only in-frame sequences with V and J called. Part of the clones is not carried over; for the studies checked, unresolved V genes explain less than half of this, and the remainder is unexplained. A total of some 45,000 clones appear in this sample, around 89% of them only once. The top ten constitute approximately 5% of the sample. The trial excluded patients who had a history of autoimmune disease or who were on systemic immunosuppression. Peripheral blood for TCR sequencing was drawn from every dose cohort at baseline, at cycle 4 day 1 and at cycle 7 day 1. Samples came from an open-label, multicenter, first-in-human phase I dose-escalation trial of ivuxolimab. Adults with locally advanced or metastatic melanoma, renal cell carcinoma, hepatocellular carcinoma or head and neck squamous cell carcinoma were enrolled in the trial. CD4+ and CD8+ T cells were sorted separately from peripheral blood before TCR sequencing.

Remarks on this clone: Which antigen it targets is not known. No clone much larger than this one lies a single base away; base qualities are absent.

Overall study outcomes, separate from this receptor: Low levels of normalized T-cell clonal expansion were also seen in some patients who did not respond. In the 0.1-3.0 mg/kg groups, partial responders were among the patients with the lowest normalized peripheral clonal expansion, particularly in CD8+ T cells. At doses of 0.1 to 3.0 mg/kg, clonal expansion of both CD4+ and CD8+ blood T cells was observed from baseline to week 6. Which antigens the clonally expanded peripheral T cells were specific for was not determined. After ivuxolimab, CD8+ T cells had more expanded clones than CD4+ T cells on average.

The source was CD4+ or CD8+ T cells sorted from blood, collected in a trial of the OX40 agonist ivuxolimab. This chain is built from TRBV27 and TRBJ2-7, with the D gene uncertain. The receptor comes from an adult with an advanced solid tumor such as melanoma, head and neck, liver or kidney cancer. The nucleotide sequence is given as TGTGCCAGCAGTTTATCCCCTGGCGGTACCTACGAGCAGTACTTC. Its amino acids are CASSLSPGGTYEQYF.